These 16 T cell receptor beta chains were sequenced from one sample in a study of blood T cell repertoires in COVID-19. Clones were read by immunoSEQ multiplex PCR, and TCRdb kept only the in-frame ones, dropping some. In the table there are over 75,000 clones, approximately 86% of which are singletons. The sample comprised peripheral blood. Receptor source: a man aged 45-65 years with COVID-19, enrolled during active disease.

The chain has TRBV25-1 and TRBJ2-3; maybe TRBD2 (6 bases). V lost 6 bases, J lost 8 bases, and 21 bases lay in between. This CDR3 has 15 amino acids. CDR1 and CDR2 (germline): MGHDK, SYGVNS. The CDR3 sequence: CASRDIGRSAGTQYF. CDR3 in DNA: TGTGCCAGCAGGGACATTGGAAGATCAGCGGGTACGCAGTATTTT.

This clone appeared a single time. One junction end does not reproduce the germline sequence, and a read error may be involved. J is TRBJ1-2 and V is TRBV6-5; D is unresolved. The germline V gene has CDR1 MNHEY and CDR2 SVGAGI. This CDR3 has 14 residues. The chain's CDR3 is CASSYSYDTYRYTF. CDR3 DNA sequence: TGTGCCAGCAGTTACTCTTATGACACCTATCGCTACACCTTC.

CDR3 in DNA: TGTGCCAGCAGCTTAGACAGAAACACTGAAGCTTTCTTT. Its translation: CASSLDRNTEAFF. The chain carries TRBV7-8 and TRBJ1-1; D not resolved. Germline CDR1 and CDR2: SGHVS and FQNEAQ. V was trimmed by 1 base and J by 2 bases, leaving 5 bases between them. The CDR3 loop spans 13 amino acids.

The genes are TRBV30 and TRBJ1-5; a weak D match, TRBD1 (5 bases). Deletions cut 2 bases from V and 0 bases from J, with 17 bases between. The V gene's germline CDR1 is GTSNPN and CDR2 SVGIG (reference sequence). The CDR3 length is 17 residues. CDR3 sequence (DNA): TGTGCCTGGAGTTGGGGCCTCACAGGAACTAGCAATCAGCCCCAGCATTTT. The encoded protein is CAWSWGLTGTSNQPQHF.

J is TRBJ1-2 and V is TRBV19, with D unclear. CDR1 is LNHDA and CDR2 is SQIVND in the germline V gene (reference sequence). The CDR3 sequence is 13 residues long. V was trimmed by 8 bases and J by 0 bases, leaving 10 bases between them. The CDR3 nucleotides are TGTGCCAGTCAGCTACAGCCTAACTATGGCTACACCTTC. It translates to CASQLQPNYGYTF.

This clone was seen a few times. The V gene is TRBV6-2 or TRBV6-3, the J gene TRBJ2-3, with a possible D match to TRBD1 (5 bases). The CDR3 length is 13 residues. Germline CDR1 and CDR2: MNHEY and SVGEGT. Trimming cost V 6 bases and J 4 bases, with 11 bases left between them. CDR3 nucleotides: TGTGCCAGCAGCGAAGGGGCTCCAGATACGCAGTATTTT. Its translation: CASSEGAPDTQYF.

V gene TRBV3-1 (or the pseudogene TRBV3-2) combines with J gene TRBJ2-7; TRBD2 matches at 8 bases. In germline, CDR1 is LGHDT, CDR2 YNNKEL (reference sequence). This CDR3 spans 15 amino acids. The V gene end was trimmed by 8 bases and the J gene end by 0 bases; junction bases not matched to a gene: 9. CDR3 residues: CASSPQAGASYEQYF. CDR3 bases: TGTGCCAGCTCACCACAAGCGGGGGCCTCCTACGAGCAGTACTTC.

The rearrangement joins TRBV3-1 (or the pseudogene TRBV3-2) to TRBJ2-1; D gene ambiguous. This CDR3 spans 15 amino acids. V lost 0 bases to trimming and J lost 3 bases, with 9 bases between them. The germline V gene has CDR1 LGHDT and CDR2 YNNKEL (reference sequence). The CDR3 here is CASSQDRLNYNEQFF. CDR3 DNA sequence: TGTGCCAGCAGCCAAGACAGGCTTAACTACAATGAGCAGTTCTTC.

V gene TRBV30 combines with J gene TRBJ1-6; TRBD1 might be the D (5 bases). The germline V gene encodes CDR1 GTSNPN and CDR2 SVGIG (reference sequence). This CDR3 spans 12 amino acids. CDR3 region: CAQSGGNSPLHF. The CDR3 DNA is TGTGCTCAGTCCGGGGGGAATTCACCCCTCCACTTT.

The rearrangement links TRBV4-3 to TRBJ2-7; D is perhaps TRBD1 (5 bases). The CDR3 spans 22 residues. Germline V gene data show CDR1 as LGHNA and CDR2 as YSLEER. With 1 base removed from V and 0 bases from J, the gap between germline ends came to 31 bases. This CDR3 reads CASSQAYGVGQTTLPSSYEQYF. The CDR3 DNA reads as TGCGCCAGCAGCCAAGCCTATGGGGTGGGGCAGACAACCTTACCGAGCTCCTACGAGCAGTACTTC.

The rearrangement uses TRBV28 and TRBJ1-2; perhaps TRBD1 as D (6 bases). V lost 8 bases and J 2 bases, leaving 9 bases between the germline ends. In germline, CDR1 is MDHEN, CDR2 SYDVKM. This CDR3 is built from 12 residues. In nucleotides, the CDR3 is TGTGCCAGCGATACAGGGAACTATGGCTACACCTTC. Encoded protein: CASDTGNYGYTF.

A note on this clone: At one boundary the junction diverges from the germline segment, which might be a read error. CDR3 DNA: TGCGCCAGCAGCTTGGCAGGGTCTGGGGCCAACGTCCTGACTTTC. This codes for CASSLAGSGANVLTF. The J gene is TRBJ2-6, the V gene TRBV5-4, with D possibly matching TRBD1 (5 bases). The CDR3 loop spans 15 amino acids. Germline V gives CDR1 SGHNT, CDR2 YYREEE (reference sequence). The complete variable domain, with remaining parts taken from reference TRBV5-4 and TRBJ2-6, reads ETGVTQSPTHLIKTRGQQVTLRCSSQSGHNTVSWYQQALGQGPQFIFQYYREEENGRGNFPPRFSGLQFPNYSSELNVNALELDDSALYLCASSLAGSGANVLTFGAGSRLTVL.

The V and J genes are TRBV18 and TRBJ1-5; TRBD1 might be the D (5 bases). Trimming left V 2 bases short and J 0 bases short, with 11 bases between. The CDR3 runs to 16 residues. In germline, CDR1 is KGHSH, CDR2 LQKENI. The DNA for the CDR3 is TGTGCCAGCTCACCAGGGGGGGAATATAGCAATCAGCCCCAGCATTTT. This codes for CASSPGGEYSNQPQHF.

The chain carries TRBV5-1 and TRBJ1-1, with D uncertain. Germline values: CDR1 SGHRS, CDR2 YFSETQ. The CDR3 spans 14 residues. Trimming pared 0 bases from V and 4 bases from J, leaving 10 bases between. The CDR3 coding sequence is TGCGCCAGCAGCTTGGAGCTGGGAGGCACTGAAGCTTTCTTT. It specifies CASSLELGGTEAFF.

The chain combines TRBV3-1 (or the pseudogene TRBV3-2) with TRBJ2-3; 8 bases fit TRBD2. This CDR3 spans 15 amino acids. The V and J ends lost 1 base and 0 bases, in that order; junction bases with no gene match: 0. The germline V gene encodes CDR1 LGHDT and CDR2 YNNKEL (reference sequence). The CDR3 spells CASSQVAGSTDTQYF. The CDR3 nucleotides read TGTGCCAGCAGCCAAGTAGCGGGAAGCACAGATACGCAGTATTTT.

This clone was counted between two and nine times. The rearrangement links TRBV2 to TRBJ1-4, with 7 positions matching TRBD1. CDR1 is SNHLY and CDR2 is FYNNEI in the germline V gene. V trimming: 11 bases; J trimming: 8 bases; junction bases outside the gene matches: 11. This CDR3 spans 13 amino acids. CDR3 sequence reads: CAGLRQGWEKLFF. CDR3 DNA sequence: TGTGCCGGCCTTCGACAGGGATGGGAAAAACTGTTTTTT.